This record concerns one T cell receptor (beta chain) sequence. As originally analysed: Amplified reference gene primers provided the basis for estimating nucleated cell counts. TCRdb's copy holds only in-frame clones and misses some; the assay was immunoSEQ multiplex PCR. V, J and clone size reflect that table, while D and trimming were determined from the DNA. The data hold a few hundred thousand clones, with about 83% observed a single time. This entry comes from a study of blood T cell repertoires in COVID-19. Trimming cost V 0 bases and J 6 bases; bases outside gene matches: 4. Germline CDR1 reads MNHEY; CDR2 reads SVGAGI. The CDR3 sequence is 15 residues long. Enrollment of patients from Seattle took place during active infection, with longitudinal follow-up.

The sequenced material came from peripheral blood. The source of this sequence is a woman in her twenties or thirties with COVID-19, enrolled during active disease. This rearrangement joins TRBV6-5 to TRBJ2-1; 8 bases match TRBD1. CDR3 sequence (DNA): TGTGCCAGCAGTTACTCTTGGACAGGGAGCAATGAGCAGTTCTTC. This gives the protein CASSYSWTGSNEQFF.